The sample holds a few counts of the clone carrying this T cell receptor beta chain. CDR3 length equals 15 residues. The germline V and J ends were trimmed by 5 bases and 0 bases, with 12 bases remaining between them. CDR1 and CDR2 from the germline V gene are SEHNR and FQNEAQ (reference sequence). Libraries were prepared by immunoSEQ multiplex PCR; TCRdb keeps only in-frame clonotypes and omits some of them. The sample shows about 290,000 clones, roughly 80% of them seen only once. The source of the sample is a study of blood T cell repertoires in COVID-19. At the level of the study: Acute and convalescent COVID-19 specimens originated in the United States, Italy and Spain. Sources were T cells, B-cell-depleted T cells, or PBMCs; the material itself was cDNA or gDNA.

The clonotype was recovered from a woman aged 50 to 65 with active or convalescent COVID-19. The sequenced sample was peripheral blood. The chain has TRBV7-9 and TRBJ2-3; the D gene is possibly TRBD1 (5 bases). The CDR3 DNA reads as TGTGCCAGCAGCCCGGACATGTCTAGCACAGATACGCAGTATTTT. Translating gives CASSPDMSSTDTQYF.